These 10 T cell receptor beta chains were all obtained from the same sample, sequenced in a study of synovial regulatory T cells in juvenile arthritis (dated by TCRdb to between 2014 and 2017). Library preparation employed the immunoSEQ multiplex PCR assay. Drawn from immuneACCESS, this table holds only the in-frame rearrangements with V and J called that TCRdb kept. Clones are partly lost; checked studies trace under half to an unresolved V gene and leave the rest unexplained. This sample's records show 7,700 or so clones. The ten largest clones represent 1.5% to 2% of the sample. Sequencing was carried out using Treg cells from blood. The cell subset or site tag for this specimen amounts to: remaining (HLA-DR-negative) circulating blood Treg cells. These receptor sequences come from a donor aged 2-30 years with juvenile idiopathic arthritis.

The V gene is TRBV29-1, the J gene TRBJ2-1; without DNA, the TCRdb call of TRBD1 cannot be checked. The CDR3 is made up of 18 amino acids. No DNA has been recorded. Germline V gene lookup returns CDR1 SQVTM and CDR2 ANQGSEA. CDR3 sequence reads: CSVEGTVPPAVFRDEQFF.

This sequence joins TRBV11-3 and TRBJ2-1; checking the TCRdb D call of TRBD2 is not possible without DNA. The germline CDR1 and CDR2 sequences are SGHNT and YENEEA. This CDR3 is 12 amino acids long. DNA is not recorded here. The CDR3 spells CASSTRDNEQFF. The whole variable domain, remainder taken from reference TRBV11-3 and TRBJ2-1, is EAGVVQSPRYKIIEKKQPVAFWCNPISGHNTLYWYLQNLGQGPELLIRYENEEAVDDSQLPKDRFSAERLKGVDSTLKIQPAELGDSAVYLCASSTRDNEQFFGPGTRLTVL.

Here the CDR3 reads CASSEPGGGTIYF. The gene calls are TRBV10-2 and TRBJ1-3. Germline values: CDR1 WSHSY, CDR2 SAAADI. The CDR3 extends over 13 amino acids. No DNA is given.

The chain links TRBV5-4 to TRBJ2-3; TCRdb names TRBD2, which stays unverified in the absence of DNA. Germline V gene sequence: CDR1 SGHNT, CDR2 YYREEE (reference sequence). This CDR3 comprises 14 residues. The protein alone is recorded here. The CDR3 loop is CASSLGGGTDTQYF.

This sequence joins TRBV9 and TRBJ2-7; TCRdb returns TRBD1, unconfirmable since there is no DNA. The CDR3 sequence is 11 residues long. The entry carries no DNA sequence. CDR1 is SGDLS and CDR2 is YYNGEE in the germline V gene. The CDR3 spells CASSQTYEQYF. Full variable domain (remainder filled in from reference TRBV9 and TRBJ2-7): DSGVTQTPKHLITATGQRVTLRCSPRSGDLSVYWYQQSLDQGLQFLIQYYNGEERAKGNILERFSAQQFPDLHSELNLSSLELGDSALYFCASSQTYEQYFGPGTRLTVT.

The chain carries TRBV5-1 and TRBJ2-7; the D call of TRBD1 rests on TCRdb alone, since no DNA is present to check it. The germline CDR1 and CDR2 sequences are SGHRS and YFSETQ. CDR3 length: 13 residues. The DNA sequence is not available. The chain's CDR3 is CASSLDRVYEQYF.

V gene TRBV28 combines with J gene TRBJ2-4; without DNA, the TCRdb call of TRBD1 cannot be checked. The CDR3 sequence is 13 residues long. The DNA sequence is not available. Germline CDR1 reads MDHEN; CDR2 reads SYDVKM. Here the CDR3 reads CASSPTGTDGGYF.

This clone is labeled medium-sized based on frequency. V and J are TRBV12-5 and TRBJ1-5; TCRdb lists TRBD1, though no DNA is available to test this call. Germline V lookup: CDR1 LGHNT, CDR2 FRNRAP. The CDR3 contains 17 residues. DNA was not recorded. This chain's CDR3 is CASATPGGQGKNQPQHF.

The chain combines TRBV18 with TRBJ2-2; the D call of TRBD1 rests on TCRdb alone, since no DNA is present to check it. The CDR3 length is 15 residues. No DNA sequence was recorded. Germline lookup yields CDR1 KGHSH and CDR2 LQKENI. This chain's CDR3 is CASGGGQSNTGELFF.

This rearrangement joins TRBV7-2 to TRBJ1-2; TCRdb reports TRBD1, a call that lacks DNA to check it against. Germline CDR1 and CDR2: SGHTA and FQGNSA. The CDR3 contains 15 residues. No DNA is listed. CDR3 amino acids: CASSLRAGGHYGYTF.